Listed here are 27 T cell receptor beta chains from one sample, sequenced in a study of blood T cell repertoires in COVID-19. TCRdb's copy holds only in-frame clones and misses some; the assay was immunoSEQ multiplex PCR. The table lists approximately 220,000 clones, about four fifths of them singletons. The sample taken for sequencing was PBMCs or T cells enriched from blood (not recorded which). The receptors were gathered from a woman aged 50 to 60 who had been exposed to COVID-19.

The chain joins TRBV7-2 to TRBJ1-6, with TRBD1 identical over 8 bases. The CDR3 sequence is 17 residues long. V was clipped by 5 bases and J by 6 bases; unmatched bases: 12. Germline CDR1 SGHTA, CDR2 FQGNSA. The CDR3 here is CASSLKGRGQGNSPLHF. The CDR3 nucleotides read TGTGCCAGCAGCCTGAAGGGTCGAGGACAGGGTAATTCACCCCTCCACTTT.

This clone has only one observation. The V gene is TRBV10-3, the J gene TRBJ1-1; TRBD1 is a possible D gene (5 bases). This CDR3 spans 15 amino acids. Germline CDR1 ENHRY, CDR2 SYGVKD. V was shortened by 3 bases and J by 4 bases, with 15 bases between the two germline ends. The CDR3 DNA follows: TGTGCCATCAGTGACGCCCGGGACTGGGGCACTGAAGCTTTCTTT. Protein product: CAISDARDWGTEAFF.

The rearrangement links TRBV9 to TRBJ2-3, with TRBD2 matching over 8 bases. The ends lost 4 bases at V and 4 bases at J; junction bases unmatched: 8. CDR1 is SGDLS and CDR2 is YYNGEE in the germline V gene. CDR3 length equals 15 residues. The CDR3 is CASSPSGGAADTQYF. The CDR3 DNA reads TGTGCCAGCAGCCCCTCCGGGGGGGCCGCAGATACGCAGTATTTT.

This rearrangement joins TRBV7-9 to TRBJ1-1; D not certain. With 2 bases removed from V and 10 bases from J, the gap between germline ends came to 11 bases. The CDR3 spans 12 residues. Per the germline V gene, CDR1 is SEHNR and CDR2 is FQNEAQ (reference sequence). CDR3 DNA: TGTGCCAGCAGCTTATCTTTCGGTAGAGCTTTCTTT. Protein sequence: CASSLSFGRAFF.

The J gene is TRBJ1-4, the V gene TRBV5-6; possibly TRBD1 for D (6 bases). The germline gives CDR1 SGHDT, CDR2 YYEEEE. V lost 1 base to trimming and J lost 7 bases, with 20 bases between them. The CDR3 contains 17 residues. The CDR3 loop is CASSLWAHRETGEKLFF. For the CDR3, the DNA is TGTGCCAGCAGCTTGTGGGCCCACAGGGAGACAGGTGAAAAACTGTTTTTT.

Written as DNA, the CDR3 is TGTGCCAGCAGTCGGACTAGCGGGGGGCCGCCCAATGAGCAGTTCTTC. Protein: CASSRTSGGPPNEQFF. The V and J genes are TRBV6-2 or TRBV6-3 and TRBJ2-1, with 14 bases fitting TRBD2. The CDR3 is 16 residues long. V was pared by 5 bases and J by 6 bases, with 6 bases of the junction left unmatched. Per the germline V gene, CDR1 is MNHEY and CDR2 is SVGEGT.

J is TRBJ1-1 and V is TRBV7-9; no clear D. Germline CDR1 is SEHNR and CDR2 is FQNEAQ (reference sequence). The germline V and J ends were trimmed by 3 bases and 0 bases, with 14 bases remaining between them. The CDR3 extends over 16 amino acids. CDR3 sequence reads: CASSFSLWAVNTEAFF. The CDR3 DNA sequence: TGTGCCAGCAGCTTCTCTTTGTGGGCAGTGAACACTGAAGCTTTCTTT.

This chain uses TRBV2 with TRBJ1-1; 9 bases align to TRBD1. Germline trimming cut 0 bases from V and 6 bases from J; bases unmatched to any gene: 5. The CDR3 has 15 amino acids. Looked up from germline, CDR1 is SNHLY and CDR2 is FYNNEI. The CDR3 DNA sequence: TGTGCCAGCAGTGAAGCTCCGGGACAGGGCGCTGAAGCTTTCTTT. This codes for CASSEAPGQGAEAFF.

This clone was recorded once. The V gene is TRBV28, the J gene TRBJ1-5; D gene ambiguous. The CDR3 covers 13 residues. In germline, CDR1 is MDHEN, CDR2 SYDVKM. The ends were cut back, 6 bases at V and 5 bases at J, with 11 bases in the middle. CDR3 sequence: CASRAATYQPQHF. CDR3 nucleotide sequence: TGTGCCAGCAGGGCAGCGACCTATCAGCCCCAGCATTTT.

This clone was observed a few times. The chain uses TRBV29-1 and TRBJ1-1; TRBD1 matches at 8 bases. CDR3 length: 13 amino acids. Germline V gene lookup returns CDR1 SQVTM and CDR2 ANQGSEA. The V and J ends lost 3 bases and 8 bases, in that order; junction bases with no gene match: 8. The CDR3 spells CSVDRGPIREAFF. The CDR3 nucleotides are TGCAGCGTTGACAGGGGGCCTATCAGGGAAGCTTTCTTT.

The V and J genes are TRBV2 and TRBJ1-5; weak D call: TRBD1 (5 bases). This CDR3 comprises 14 residues. Germline V gene data show CDR1 as SNHLY and CDR2 as FYNNEI. Trimming took 0 bases from V and 7 from J, leaving 10 bases between them. CDR3 nucleotide sequence: TGTGCCAGCAGTGAAGCGTGGGGGGAACAGCCCCAGCATTTT. This codes for CASSEAWGEQPQHF.

This clone occurred once. This CDR3 is CASSHRGGPHYGYTF. The DNA for the CDR3 is TGTGCCAGCAGCCACCGGGGGGGGCCACACTATGGCTACACCTTC. V and J are TRBV3-1 (or the pseudogene TRBV3-2) and TRBJ1-2; a possible D gene is TRBD1 (6 bases). The CDR3 loop spans 15 amino acids. The V end lost 3 bases, the J end lost 3 bases, and 14 bases lay between the germline ends. Per the germline V gene, CDR1 is LGHDT and CDR2 is YNNKEL (reference sequence).

A note on this clone: Within the sample, other DNA sequences also encode this same CDR3. This rearrangement joins TRBV6-5 to TRBJ1-2; no clear D gene. CDR1 MNHEY and CDR2 SVGAGI come from the germline V gene. This CDR3 contains 14 residues. Trimming took off 6 bases at V and 2 bases at J, with 13 bases between the two ends. The CDR3 is CASSRPGANYGYTF. CDR3 DNA: TGTGCCAGCAGCAGACCGGGAGCGAACTATGGCTACACCTTC.

This rearrangement joins TRBV7-9 to TRBJ2-7; TRBD1 aligns across 7 bases. Per the germline V gene, CDR1 is SEHNR and CDR2 is FQNEAQ (reference sequence). V lost 6 bases and J lost 3; bases outside the gene matches: 8. The CDR3 totals 14 residues. CDR3 in amino acids: CASRLDRASYEQYF. The CDR3 DNA reads as TGTGCCAGCAGACTCGACAGGGCGAGCTACGAGCAGTACTTC. Full variable domain (rest looked up from reference TRBV7-9 and TRBJ2-7): DTGVSQNPRHKITKRGQNVTFRCDPISEHNRLYWYRQTLGQGPEFLTYFQNEAQLEKSRLLSDRFSAERPKGSFSTLEIQRTEQGDSAMYLCASRLDRASYEQYFGPGTRLTVT.

This chain joins TRBV28 and TRBJ1-1, with TRBD1 as a possible D gene (5 bases). Per the germline V gene, CDR1 is MDHEN and CDR2 is SYDVKM. CDR3 size: 13 residues. Trimming took 2 bases from V and 10 from J, leaving 14 bases between them. CDR3 sequence: CASSLGDWVGAFF. The CDR3 nucleotides read TGTGCCAGCAGTTTAGGGGACTGGGTGGGAGCTTTCTTT.

The DNA of the CDR3 is TGTGCCAGCAGCCAGGGGGCAACAACTCTCACCGGGGAGCTGTTTTTT. Translating gives CASSQGATTLTGELFF. The genes are TRBV7-2 and TRBJ2-2; 8 nucleotides agree with TRBD1. The V segment lost 5 bases and the J segment 4 bases; nucleotides outside the gene matches: 9. This CDR3 has 16 amino acids. Germline V gene data show CDR1 as SGHTA and CDR2 as FQGNSA.

V gene TRBV10-3 combines with J gene TRBJ2-2; D is possibly TRBD2 (6 bases). This CDR3 comprises 16 residues. CDR1 is ENHRY, CDR2 SYGVKD, per germline. The V end lost 3 bases, the J end lost 2 bases, and 13 bases lay between the germline ends. The chain's CDR3 is CAISDSVGGNTGELFF. CDR3 coding DNA: TGTGCCATCAGTGACTCCGTGGGGGGTAACACCGGGGAGCTGTTTTTT.

The genes are TRBV27 and TRBJ1-6; D possibly corresponds to TRBD1 (5 bases). Germline CDR1 MNHEY, CDR2 SMNVEV (reference sequence). The V and J ends lost 4 bases and 4 bases respectively, with 8 bases between them. There are 14 residues in the CDR3. In nucleotides, the CDR3 is TGTGCCAGCAGTTCGACAGCTTATAATTCACCCCTCCACTTT. This sequence encodes CASSSTAYNSPLHF.

The genes are TRBV21-1 and TRBJ1-1; the DNA was not compared with TRBD1, the D call given in the table. TRBV21-1 is annotated as a pseudogene. The length of the CDR3 is 12 residues. The CDR3 nucleotides read TGTGCCAGCAGCTTGGACAGGGCTGAAGCTTTCTTT. It encodes CASSLDRAEAFF.

This chain connects TRBV29-1 to TRBJ1-6; D is unclear. Looked up from germline, CDR1 is SQVTM and CDR2 is ANQGSEA. Trimming left V 5 bases short and J 2 bases short, with 7 bases between. This CDR3 is built from 13 residues. CDR3 coding DNA: TGCAGCGTTCGGGGAACCTATAATTCACCCCTCCACTTT. Its protein product is CSVRGTYNSPLHF.

The chain recombines TRBV6-5 with TRBJ2-1; 7 bases fit TRBD2. Germline-derived CDR1 and CDR2 are MNHEY and SVGAGI. The CDR3 totals 14 residues. Unmatched junction bases numbered 9, after V lost 6 bases and J lost 7 bases. The CDR3 nucleotides are TGTGCCAGCAGCCGGGGAGGGAGGACAAATGAGCAGTTCTTC. Amino acids: CASSRGGRTNEQFF.

This rearrangement joins TRBV9 to TRBJ2-1, with D perhaps matching TRBD1 (5 bases). V gave up 2 bases and J gave up 9 bases, with 21 bases separating them. This CDR3 has 16 amino acids. Germline V lookup: CDR1 SGDLS, CDR2 YYNGEE. In DNA, the CDR3 is TGTGCCAGCAGCGTTGGCAGTAACTCGGCTCAGGGTGAGCAGTTCTTC. The encoded protein is CASSVGSNSAQGEQFF. Complete variable domain (other parts from reference TRBV9 and TRBJ2-1): DSGVTQTPKHLITATGQRVTLRCSPRSGDLSVYWYQQSLDQGLQFLIQYYNGEERAKGNILERFSAQQFPDLHSELNLSSLELGDSALYFCASSVGSNSAQGEQFFGPGTRLTVL.

The rearrangement uses TRBV19 and TRBJ2-7, with 7 nucleotides matching TRBD2. Trimming cost V 5 bases and J 3 bases; bases outside gene matches: 13. CDR1 and CDR2 from the germline V gene are LNHDA and SQIVND (reference sequence). This CDR3 has 16 residues. The chain's CDR3 is CASSGGSGGDYYEQYF. The CDR3, as DNA: TGTGCCAGTAGTGGGGGTTCTGGCGGGGACTACTACGAGCAGTACTTC.

The chain carries TRBV19 and TRBJ2-7; tentative D call: TRBD1 (6 bases). Germline V gene lookup returns CDR1 LNHDA and CDR2 SQIVND (reference sequence). V was trimmed by 0 bases and J by 5 bases, leaving 14 bases between them. The CDR3 length is 15 residues. The CDR3 bases are TGTGCCAGTAGTATAGATCGAGGCAGGGGAGACGAGCAGTACTTC. It codes for CASSIDRGRGDEQYF.

The V call is TRBV5-1, the J call TRBJ1-2, with TRBD1 as a possible D gene (6 bases). Trimming left V 2 bases short and J 2 bases short, with 19 bases between. In germline, CDR1 is SGHRS, CDR2 YFSETQ. The CDR3 covers 17 residues. CDR3 sequence: CASSFLGPTGTNYGYTF. The CDR3 DNA reads TGCGCCAGCAGCTTCTTGGGCCCAACAGGGACAAACTATGGCTACACCTTC.

The chain joins TRBV9 to TRBJ2-5; 9 bases match TRBD2. Losses at the gene ends were 3 bases for V and 4 bases for J; bases not matched to a gene: 7. The length of the CDR3 is 15 residues. Germline values: CDR1 SGDLS, CDR2 YYNGEE. Here the CDR3 reads CASSAAGGQRETQYF. CDR3 nucleotide sequence: TGTGCCAGCAGCGCCGCGGGGGGGCAGAGAGAGACCCAGTACTTC.

The V and J genes are TRBV27 and TRBJ1-2, with TRBD1 matching over 7 bases. V was clipped by 6 bases and J by 8 bases; unmatched bases: 9. This CDR3 has 13 residues. The germline gives CDR1 MNHEY, CDR2 SMNVEV (reference sequence). The CDR3 loop is CASSLNRGGGYTF. The CDR3 DNA reads as TGTGCCAGCAGCCTCAACAGGGGCGGAGGCTACACCTTC.